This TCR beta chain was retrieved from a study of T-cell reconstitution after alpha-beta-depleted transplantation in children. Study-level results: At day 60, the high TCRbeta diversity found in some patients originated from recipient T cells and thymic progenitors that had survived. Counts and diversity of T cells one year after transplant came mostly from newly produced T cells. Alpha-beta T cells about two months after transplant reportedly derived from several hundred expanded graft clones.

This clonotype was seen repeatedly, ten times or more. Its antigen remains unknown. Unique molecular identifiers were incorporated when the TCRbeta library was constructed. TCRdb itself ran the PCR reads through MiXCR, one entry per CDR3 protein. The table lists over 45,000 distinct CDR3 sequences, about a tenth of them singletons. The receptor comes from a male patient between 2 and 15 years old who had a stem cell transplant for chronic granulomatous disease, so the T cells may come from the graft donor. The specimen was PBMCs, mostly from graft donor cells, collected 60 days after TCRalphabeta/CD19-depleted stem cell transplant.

The CDR3 protein is CASSLGSRDRGNEQFF. CDR3 in DNA: TGTGCCAGCAGCTTAGGAAGCCGGGACAGGGGGAATGAGCAGTTCTTC. The chain recombines TRBV11-2 with TRBJ2-1; 11 bases line up with TRBD1. Germline-derived CDR1 and CDR2 are SGHAT and FQNNGV. V gave up 1 base and J gave up 7 bases; unmatched junction bases: 6. The CDR3 covers 16 residues.